These T cell receptor beta chains were read from a single sample in a study of CD8+CD57+ T cells in acquired aplastic anemia. TCRdb used MiXCR to reprocess the reads, holding one entry per CDR3 protein. Of about 20,000 distinct CDR3 sequences in the sample, about 40% were seen once. Sequenced material: CD8+CD57+ T cells sorted from PBMCs. The receptors stem from a human donor with aplastic anemia. CDR3s include the opening cysteine and the closing phenylalanine or tryptophan. Each record gives: V gene, CDR3 protein.

V: TRBV20-1; CDR3: CSAVFGRRVSTDTQYF
V: TRBV19; CDR3: CASSQQSTFAGYTF
V: TRBV9; CDR3: CASSAVTGELFF
V: TRBV7-6; CDR3: CASRGDWASGRHEQFF
V: TRBV24-1; CDR3: CATSDSRGPGNTMYF
V: TRBV2; CDR3: CASSRITAANQPQHF
V: TRBV7-3; CDR3: CASSLRGVYNEQFF
V: TRBV6-1; CDR3: CASSRTGQGYTF
V: TRBV7-9; CDR3: CASTISGSGGTYEQYF
V: TRBV27; CDR3: CASSALGRGGRRYEQYF
V: TRBV25-1; CDR3: CASRQAYGYTF
V: TRBV20-1; CDR3: CSARDGDRAVSPLHF
V: TRBV19; CDR3: CASSIAGTGPYEQYF
V: TRBV20-1; CDR3: CSARDPPVSGTAPYEQYF
V: TRBV20-1; CDR3: CSASGAYYNEQFF
V: TRBV7-7; CDR3: CASSLGRDNLSGELFF
V: TRBV30; CDR3: CDWSSDVCSSDLYF
V: TRBV10-2; CDR3: CASRPGQKDTEAFF
V: TRBV20-1; CDR3: CSARGLGTGESYEQYF
V: TRBV20-1; CDR3: CSASGVGEQYF
V: TRBV20-1; CDR3: CSAGNQETGGYGYTF
V: TRBV11-1; CDR3: CASSPTAATGGKQYF
V: TRBV19; CDR3: CASSVTSGYEQYF
V: TRBV7-9; CDR3: CASSRGLAGINTGELFF
V: TRBV10-3; CDR3: CASSRSGGIHEQFF